A selection of T cell receptor beta chains follows, all from one sample in a study of cytomegalovirus exposure and HLA in healthy donors. Clones were read by immunoSEQ multiplex PCR, and TCRdb kept only the in-frame ones, dropping some. The sample records approximately 150,000 clones, about three quarters being singletons. The sample comprised PBMCs. The receptors shown here come from a man aged 30-40 years in good health and CMV-seropositive. Each CDR3 is given with its conserved first and last residue. Size is omitted from some rows. Given values are once, few, many or a class for expanded clones.

>TRBJ1-2|TRBV5-1|.
CASSLNAGTGANYGYTF
>TRBJ1-6|TRBV6-1|.
CASAARENSPLHF
>TRBJ1-3|TRBV10-3|few
CAIRETGFSGNTIYF
>TRBJ2-2|TRBV19|few
CASSFGGRWNTGELFF
>TRBJ1-5|TRBV28|.
CASSFGQGRKPQHF
>TRBJ1-2|TRBV6-5|.
CASSYGSGYTF
>TRBJ1-1|TRBV6-5|.
CASSDRGLNTEAFF
>TRBJ1-4|TRBV25-1|.
CASTMGAGVFNEKLFF
>TRBJ2-5|TRBV11-3|.
CASSSGLRQGAGGTQYF
>TRBJ2-5|TRBV4-2|.
CASSPDRIEEETQYF
>TRBJ1-1|TRBV2|.
CASSEGGLYEAFF
>TRBJ2-2|TRBV5-1|.
CASSLFTSGNTGELFF
>TRBJ2-3|TRBV5-1|few
CASSLQGMWPDTQYF
>TRBJ2-6|TRBV6-1|.
CASSEMAQSVPGANVLTF
>TRBJ1-1|TRBV10-1|.
CASSDGRKGLEAFF
>TRBJ2-7|TRBV27|.
CASSAWDSNSYEQYF
>TRBJ2-5|TRBV10-3|.
CASIAGYMERETQYF
>TRBJ2-3|TRBV5-1|.
CASSFGHMTDTQYF
>TRBJ2-7|TRBV28|few
CASSSITPRGSLLVSYEQYF
>TRBJ2-1|TRBV14|.
CASSRRDNNEQFF
>TRBJ2-3|TRBV5-1|.
CASSDTLTGGVSTDTQYF
>TRBJ2-3|TRBV5-1|few
CASSFGASTSTDTQYF
>TRBJ2-2|TRBV27|.
CASSNGLAGVPGELFF
>TRBJ2-1|TRBV5-4|few
CASSTTGGNEQFF
>TRBJ1-1|TRBV5-4|.
CASSRGHMNTEAFF
>TRBJ1-1|TRBV7-8|few
CASSTTGITEAFF
>TRBJ1-5|TRBV21-1|.
CASSKLRGANQPQHF
>.|TRBV6-5|.
CASSSVSEQYF
>TRBJ2-1|TRBV5-1|.
CASSLGQLYNEQFF
>TRBJ2-2|TRBV10-2|.
CASSEVQNTGELFF
>TRBJ1-4|TRBV2|.
CATNKQGDIEKLFF
>TRBJ2-7|TRBV28|few
CASSTAGTGWVWGQYF
>TRBJ2-2|TRBV27|.
CASSRQSGELFF
>TRBJ2-1|TRBV9|once
CASSGGLYNEQFF
>TRBJ1-6|TRBV2|.
CASSEEEQNNSPLHF
>TRBJ2-7|TRBV29-1|few
CSVGVAGYEQYF
>TRBJ2-7|TRBV11-1|few
CASSLAGGRAYEQYF
>TRBJ2-1|TRBV27|.
CASSLTGSEQFF
>TRBJ1-1|TRBV6-5|.
CASSSITEAFF
>TRBJ2-5|TRBV7-8|.
CASSPQDPRGETQYF
>TRBJ1-5|TRBV29-1|.
CSVGDRKNQPQHF
>TRBJ2-5|TRBV5-4|.
CASSLEQGVVTQYF
>TRBJ2-1|TRBV6-1|few
CASRLTSNNVQFF
>TRBJ2-7|TRBV27|.
CASSPWEVPSYEQYF
>TRBJ2-2|TRBV19|.
CASSPIAYGELFF
>TRBJ2-3|TRBV10-1|.
CAPAQDTQYF
>TRBJ2-6|TRBV27|.
CASSFAGAGANVLTF
>TRBJ1-2|TRBV7-9|few
CASRRVVDGYTF
>TRBJ2-5|TRBV11-2|.
CASSLAQSETQYF
>TRBJ2-2|TRBV30|.
CAWGGSGELFF
>TRBJ2-7|TRBV7-8|.
CASSHRDLKFRLSYEQYF
>TRBJ2-7|TRBV5-6|.
CASSLDGGILLEQYF
>TRBJ2-5|TRBV14|.
CASSRGLAGVWETQYF
>TRBJ2-3|TRBV5-8|.
CASKVPHLAGKDTQYF